What follows is one TCR beta chain and its context. This clonotype was seen only a few times. Its antigen specificity is not known. It has no much larger one-base neighbor in the sample; base qualities were not kept. TCRdb shows the sequencer as Illumina HiSeq 1500. The raw public reads went through TCRdb reprocessing: fastp at Q25, MiXCR clone calling, in-frame beta chains kept. For every CDR3 protein sequence, its rows merge into one entry that carries the most common genes and DNA. In this sample the table shows some 940,000 distinct CDR3 sequences, around a third of which occur a single time. The top ten clones comprise over 13% of the sample. The record originates from a study of T cell repertoires in cytomegalovirus infection (dated by TCRdb to between 2019 and 2020). About the study as a whole: Peptide stimulations targeted recently identified HLA-C-restricted CMV epitopes, whose presentation resists viral immunomodulation, together with well-studied HLA-B-restricted epitopes. Donor HLA type was relevant to the analysis, as public TCR beta signatures indicated carriage of CMV infection together with the matching HLA type. The research as a whole found: In both this cohort and an independent approximately 350-donor cohort, the cumulative frequency of public TCR beta family members distinguished carriers of CMV infection plus the relevant HLA type. The ex vivo response was dominated by HLA-C-restricted CMV-specific TCR beta clonotypes, which also provided the single most frequent clonotype in two of eight donors.

The treatment or condition label, as the study defines it: in vitro stimulation with specific CMV peptide epitopes to enrich CMV-specific T cells. The CDR3 contains 15 residues, cysteine and phenylalanine counted. Of all the DNA, just the CDR3 is kept, 45 bases in frame from base 1. As encoded in the germline V gene, CDR1 is MGHRA while CDR2 is YSYEKL. The junction shows trimming of 4 bases on V and 6 bases on J, plus 16 bases between the germline ends. Sequencing was performed on cultured CD8+ T cells from PBMCs, taken from culture after CMV antigen stimulation. Rearrangement joined TRBV4-1 to TRBJ1-5, with TRBD1 as a weak D call on 5 bases. The sequence was collected from a human donor in good health (CMV status not recorded). Some clones in this sample may be carry-over from other donors' samples. The CDR3 region has the sequence CASSPAAGLGQPQHF. The nucleotide sequence is given as TGCGCCAGCAGCCCGGCCGCGGGGCTGGGTCAGCCCCAGCATTTT.